This T cell receptor beta chain was sequenced for a study of T cell responses to AZD1222 COVID-19 vaccine. The CDR3 consists of 14 residues. Looked up from germline, CDR1 is SGHDT and CDR2 is YYEEEE. V lost 4 bases and J lost 10; bases outside the gene matches: 7. About this clone: No antigen is known for it.

Sequenced by immunoSEQ multiplex PCR; TCRdb stores in-frame clones only, minus some. The sample carries more than 120,000 clones, around 90% recorded once. Points from the study as a whole: Repertoire collection took place solely once the T cell response had peaked. Seropositive AZD1222 recipients at baseline numbered only six or seven. Recipients of two AZD1222 doses showed rising Spike-specific TCR breadth and depth.

This TCR came from an adult who received the MenACWY meningococcal vaccine as a control. The chain is built from TRBV5-6 and TRBJ2-4; TRBD2 matches at 11 bases. This specimen consisted of peripheral blood, obtained 28 days after the second dose of the MenACWY control vaccine. The CDR3 loop is CASSRIAGGSIQYF. CDR3 bases: TGTGCCAGCAGCCGGATAGCGGGAGGGTCTATTCAGTACTTC.